Sequencing of this TCR beta chain was carried out in a study of molecular identifiers for immune sequencing clone quantification (dated by TCRdb to about 2018). In terms of the full investigation: For a replicate experiment, the RNA from either approximately 20,000 or 98,000 naive CD8 T cells was divided into five aliquots, and four of those aliquots went on to sequencing. This methods study used CD8 T cells to benchmark TCR RNA copy counting and molecular-identifier clustering-based TCR repertoire sequencing (MIDCIRS).

Findings and caveats that apply to the study as a whole: Even against a background of about 960,000 naive CD8 T cells, spiked-in Jurkat TCR RNA amounting to a single cell's worth was reported to be detectable. Modeling estimated about 3.3 recovered TCR RNA copies per cell, compared with about ten by digital PCR, which implies roughly 30% capture efficiency. The naive libraries included spiked-in Jurkat TCR RNA (under eleven copies' worth), and this Jurkat TCR RNA is not part of the donor repertoire. Highly expanded clone sizes could be underestimated if identical TCR molecules share a barcode. When barcode sub-clustering was not used, chimeric consensus sequences inflated TCR diversity, with chimeras reaching as high as 47%. In CMV-specific effector cells, over 97% of molecules were held by clones above 20 RNA copies, whereas under 1% of molecules were held by such clones in naive cells.

Concerning this clonotype: The target of this receptor is not known. One base away there is no much larger clone; base qualities are not given.

Receptors were amplified or captured by PCR. The data were produced on a NextSeq 500. Bulk TCR libraries were made following a previously described method, with the TCR primers given in Table S5. Total RNA was purified with the Qiagen AllPrep DNA/RNA kit. Reads from multiple sequencing runs of the same library were pooled before analysis. In the authors' own workflow: Reads were retained only if the reads had an exact TCR constant sequence, and the retained reads were trimmed to 150 nt and grouped according to their 12-nt molecular barcodes. Reads inside each barcode group were sub-clustered using a 15% Levenshtein threshold, and a quality-weighted consensus sequence was constructed for each RNA molecule. Non-functional sequences were removed, as were lower-count sequences one edit away from another. Barcode sub-clusters with fewer than 20% of the maximum read count were removed, based on fitting two negative binomial distributions. TCRdb reworked the public reads: Q25 trimming with fastp, MiXCR clone assembly, productive beta chains retained. Duplicate CDR3 protein sequences are folded into a single record with the most common DNA and genes. Clone size and V and J calls follow TCRdb, not the original study. The sample table shows hundreds of thousands of distinct CDR3 sequences, and about 25% are seen once. In total, the top ten clones hold 0.78% of the sample.

Libraries of naive CD8 T cells were built from about 20,000 to 1,000,000 sorted cells, with 10%, 30% or 50% of the purified RNA used. On a BD FACSAria II, naive CD8 T cells were FACS-sorted as CD8+CD4-CCR7+CD45RA+ and collected into RLT Plus buffer. Around 10 TCR copies' worth of Jurkat RNA were spiked into about 20,000-1,100,000 naive CD8 T cell samples to test detection sensitivity. CD8 T cells were enriched with RosetteSep CD8+ T Cell Enrichment Cocktail and Ficoll-Paque, followed by ACK red cell lysis. This receptor was obtained from a human donor in good health. Some libraries in this study had Jurkat cell RNA spiked in. The sequencing input was naive CD8+ T cells from blood, with Jurkat cell RNA spiked in. Read against the paper, the sample's cell subset or site label means: FACS-sorted CD8+CD4-CCR7+CD45RA+ naive T cells.

The CDR3 in this case is CASSSFDNEQFF. In nucleotides, the sequence is TGTGCCAGCAGTTCCTTCGACAATGAGCAGTTCTTC. The rearrangement joined TRBV28 to TRBJ2-1; the D gene cannot be resolved reliably. V and J lose 4 bases and 5 bases, and a span of 6 bases separates them. Reading the germline V gene gives CDR1 MDHEN and CDR2 SYDVKM. The cysteine opens and the phenylalanine closes a CDR3 of 12 amino acids. The DNA shown is the 36-base CDR3, in frame from base 1.